The rows below give T cell receptor beta chains drawn from one sample of a study of shared clonotypes between healthy human individuals. Produced via immunoSEQ multiplex PCR; TCRdb's table is partial and in-frame only. The sample has roughly 1,500,000 clones, 98% seen once. Sequenced sample: naive CD4+ T cells sorted from blood. These receptor sequences come from a young man in good health. Both conserved end residues are part of each CDR3. Each record gives: V gene, D gene, CDR3 length, clone size, J gene, CDR3 DNA, CDR3 protein. A D gene is named only where the DNA matches it firmly. The size entry is marked missing in some rows and otherwise reads once, few, many or a size class.

V gene: TRBV5-1
D gene: .
CDR3 length: 12
clone size: .
J gene: TRBJ1-2
CDR3 DNA: TGCGCCAGCAGCTTGGCAGGGCTGAGCTACACCTTC
CDR3 protein: CASSLAGLSYTF

V gene: TRBV30
D gene: .
CDR3 length: 13
clone size: .
J gene: TRBJ2-1
CDR3 DNA: TGTGCCTGGAGTATTAAGGGGTACAATGAGCAGTTCTTC
CDR3 protein: CAWSIKGYNEQFF

V gene: TRBV4-3
D gene: .
CDR3 length: 16
clone size: .
J gene: TRBJ1-2
CDR3 DNA: TGCGCCAGCAGCCAAGTAAGACACCGGGCGGACTATGGCTACACCTTC
CDR3 protein: CASSQVRHRADYGYTF

V gene: TRBV28
D gene: TRBD1
CDR3 length: 15
clone size: .
J gene: TRBJ1-2
CDR3 DNA: TGTGCCAGCTTTAGTCGGGACAGCCGCCTCTATGGCTACACCTTC
CDR3 protein: CASFSRDSRLYGYTF

V gene: TRBV28
D gene: .
CDR3 length: 13
clone size: .
J gene: TRBJ2-5
CDR3 DNA: TGTGCCAGCATCCCCTGGAGACAAGAGACCCAGTACTTC
CDR3 protein: CASIPWRQETQYF

V gene: TRBV9
D gene: .
CDR3 length: 13
clone size: .
J gene: TRBJ1-1
CDR3 DNA: TGTGCCAGCAGCGTTAAGGAGAACACTGAAGCTTTCTTT
CDR3 protein: CASSVKENTEAFF

V gene: TRBV12-1
D gene: .
CDR3 length: 17
clone size: .
J gene: TRBJ1-5
CDR3 DNA: TGTGCCAACCAGACAGGGGTTGGGTCGGCGGGCAATCAGCCTCAGCATTTT
CDR3 protein: CANQTGVGSAGNQPQHF

V gene: TRBV30
D gene: .
CDR3 length: 13
clone size: .
J gene: TRBJ2-7
CDR3 DNA: TGTGCCTGGAGTCCAACCATGGGATACGAGCAGTACTTC
CDR3 protein: CAWSPTMGYEQYF

V gene: TRBV9
D gene: .
CDR3 length: 17
clone size: .
J gene: TRBJ1-1
CDR3 DNA: TGTGCCAGCACCCCCCGAGGACATGGATGGGCAAACACTGAAGCTTTCTTT
CDR3 protein: CASTPRGHGWANTEAFF

V gene: TRBV9
D gene: .
CDR3 length: 17
clone size: once
J gene: TRBJ2-7
CDR3 DNA: TGTGCCAGCAGCATCCACCTAGACCGGGCAGGGCAGAACGAGCAGTACTTC
CDR3 protein: CASSIHLDRAGQNEQYF

V gene: TRBV11-2
D gene: TRBD2
CDR3 length: 15
clone size: .
J gene: TRBJ2-7
CDR3 DNA: TGTGCCAGCAGCACCACTAGCGGGAGTAAGTACGAGCAGTACTTC
CDR3 protein: CASSTTSGSKYEQYF

V gene: TRBV27
D gene: TRBD2
CDR3 length: 16
clone size: .
J gene: TRBJ2-7
CDR3 DNA: TGTGCCAGCAGTTCATGGACTAGCGGGAGCTCCTACGAGCAGTACTTC
CDR3 protein: CASSSWTSGSSYEQYF

V gene: TRBV6-6
D gene: TRBD1
CDR3 length: 15
clone size: .
J gene: TRBJ2-7
CDR3 DNA: TGTGCCAGCAAGGTAAGGGGGCTTTTTTCCTACGAGCAGTACTTC
CDR3 protein: CASKVRGLFSYEQYF

V gene: TRBV6-1
D gene: .
CDR3 length: 12
clone size: .
J gene: TRBJ2-7
CDR3 DNA: TGTGCCAGCAGTCCCGACAATTACGAGCAGTACTTC
CDR3 protein: CASSPDNYEQYF

V gene: TRBV10-2
D gene: .
CDR3 length: 11
clone size: .
J gene: TRBJ2-7
CDR3 DNA: TGCGCCAGCAGTGAGATAGACGAGCAGTACTTC
CDR3 protein: CASSEIDEQYF

V gene: TRBV2
D gene: .
CDR3 length: 12
clone size: .
J gene: TRBJ2-7
CDR3 DNA: TGTGCCAGCCACAGGGATTCCTACGAGCAGTACTTC
CDR3 protein: CASHRDSYEQYF

V gene: TRBV18
D gene: .
CDR3 length: 14
clone size: once
J gene: TRBJ1-5
CDR3 DNA: TGTGCCAGCTCACGGGGCTCGGGCAATCAGCCCCAGCATTTT
CDR3 protein: CASSRGSGNQPQHF

V gene: TRBV5-6
D gene: .
CDR3 length: 16
clone size: .
J gene: TRBJ2-2
CDR3 DNA: TGTGCCAGCAGCTTGGCCCCAGGCGGGTCCCCGGGGGAGCTGTTTTTT
CDR3 protein: CASSLAPGGSPGELFF

V gene: TRBV7-2
D gene: .
CDR3 length: 15
clone size: .
J gene: TRBJ2-7
CDR3 DNA: TGTGCCAGCAGCAGGGACTTACAAAATTCCTACGAGCAGTACTTC
CDR3 protein: CASSRDLQNSYEQYF

V gene: TRBV28
D gene: .
CDR3 length: 14
clone size: .
J gene: TRBJ2-1
CDR3 DNA: TGTGCCAGCAATGGGGGAGTATTTTTATATGAGCAGTTCTTC
CDR3 protein: CASNGGVFLYEQFF

V gene: TRBV2
D gene: TRBD1
CDR3 length: 16
clone size: .
J gene: TRBJ2-7
CDR3 DNA: TGTGCCAGCAGAACCACTCCCGGGACAGGATCCTACGAGCAGTACTTC
CDR3 protein: CASRTTPGTGSYEQYF

V gene: TRBV15
D gene: .
CDR3 length: 12
clone size: .
J gene: TRBJ2-5
CDR3 DNA: TGTGCCACCAGCAGATTCCAAGAGACCCAGTACTTC
CDR3 protein: CATSRFQETQYF

V gene: TRBV18
D gene: TRBD1
CDR3 length: 13
clone size: .
J gene: TRBJ2-7
CDR3 DNA: TGTGCCAGCTCATCGCAGGGGGCACTGGAGCAGTACTTC
CDR3 protein: CASSSQGALEQYF

V gene: TRBV5-5
D gene: TRBD2
CDR3 length: 13
clone size: .
J gene: TRBJ2-7
CDR3 DNA: TGTGCCAGCAGCCGCGAGGGAGGGGACGAGCAGTACTTC
CDR3 protein: CASSREGGDEQYF

V gene: TRBV18
D gene: TRBD2
CDR3 length: 15
clone size: .
J gene: TRBJ2-5
CDR3 DNA: TGTGCCAGCTCAAGCTTAGCGGGAGTTTCGGAGACCCAGTACTTC
CDR3 protein: CASSSLAGVSETQYF

V gene: TRBV7-9
D gene: .
CDR3 length: 13
clone size: .
J gene: TRBJ1-2
CDR3 DNA: TGTGCCAGCAGTGGCGGATCGCACTATGGCTACACCTTC
CDR3 protein: CASSGGSHYGYTF

V gene: TRBV29-1
D gene: .
CDR3 length: 14
clone size: .
J gene: TRBJ2-7
CDR3 DNA: TGCAGCGTTGTAGTGCAGTTAATTCCCTACGAGCAGTACTTC
CDR3 protein: CSVVVQLIPYEQYF

V gene: TRBV2
D gene: .
CDR3 length: 15
clone size: .
J gene: TRBJ2-6
CDR3 DNA: TGTGCCAGCAGTGAAGGGGCCTCTGGGGCCAACGTCCTGACTTTC
CDR3 protein: CASSEGASGANVLTF

V gene: TRBV5-1
D gene: .
CDR3 length: 19
clone size: .
J gene: TRBJ2-1
CDR3 DNA: TGCGCCAGCAGCTTGGCCAGTTTCGTGGGAGCAGATGCCTACAATGAGCAGTTCTTC
CDR3 protein: CASSLASFVGADAYNEQFF

V gene: TRBV18
D gene: .
CDR3 length: 16
clone size: .
J gene: TRBJ2-2
CDR3 DNA: TGTGCCAGCTCACCCCTGCCAGGTCGAGGCACCGGGGAGCTGTTTTTT
CDR3 protein: CASSPLPGRGTGELFF

V gene: TRBV6-1
D gene: TRBD1
CDR3 length: 13
clone size: .
J gene: TRBJ2-1
CDR3 DNA: TGTGCCAGCAGGCATACAGGGGTCAATGAGCAGTTCTTC
CDR3 protein: CASRHTGVNEQFF

V gene: TRBV6-1
D gene: TRBD2
CDR3 length: 15
clone size: .
J gene: TRBJ2-7
CDR3 DNA: TGTGCCAGCAACCCCGGGACTAGCGGGAGAAATGAGCAGTACTTC
CDR3 protein: CASNPGTSGRNEQYF

V gene: TRBV7-9
D gene: TRBD2
CDR3 length: 15
clone size: .
J gene: TRBJ2-7
CDR3 DNA: TGTGCCAGCAGCAGGCGCGGGGGTAAGTCCTACGAGCAGTACTTC
CDR3 protein: CASSRRGGKSYEQYF

V gene: TRBV7-8
D gene: .
CDR3 length: 17
clone size: .
J gene: TRBJ1-5
CDR3 DNA: TGTGCCAGCAGCCCGAGCCCCAGGGGCGATAGCAATCAGCCCCAGCATTTT
CDR3 protein: CASSPSPRGDSNQPQHF

V gene: TRBV7-9
D gene: TRBD1
CDR3 length: 18
clone size: .
J gene: TRBJ2-1
CDR3 DNA: TGTGCCAGCAGCCGTATAGGAGGGTTGGGGACAGGGTCAAATGAGCAGTTCTTC
CDR3 protein: CASSRIGGLGTGSNEQFF

V gene: TRBV11-2
D gene: .
CDR3 length: 14
clone size: .
J gene: TRBJ2-6
CDR3 DNA: TGTGCCAGCAGCTTAGCCAGGGCGCCCGACGTCCTGACTTTC
CDR3 protein: CASSLARAPDVLTF

V gene: TRBV11-2
D gene: .
CDR3 length: 12
clone size: .
J gene: TRBJ2-1
CDR3 DNA: TGTGCCAGCAGCCCGAGGCTCAATGAGCAGTTCTTC
CDR3 protein: CASSPRLNEQFF

V gene: TRBV9
D gene: .
CDR3 length: 16
clone size: .
J gene: TRBJ1-4
CDR3 DNA: TGTGCCAGCAGCGTGACACCAATGGTCACTAATGAAAAACTGTTTTTT
CDR3 protein: CASSVTPMVTNEKLFF

V gene: TRBV28
D gene: .
CDR3 length: 15
clone size: .
J gene: TRBJ1-5
CDR3 DNA: TGTGCCAGCAGTTTAGGAGGGCGAGACAATCAGCCCCAGCATTTT
CDR3 protein: CASSLGGRDNQPQHF

V gene: TRBV6-4
D gene: .
CDR3 length: 14
clone size: .
J gene: TRBJ2-7
CDR3 DNA: TGTGCCAGCATTGGGACATCCGACTCCTACGAGCAGTACTTC
CDR3 protein: CASIGTSDSYEQYF

V gene: TRBV9
D gene: TRBD2
CDR3 length: 16
clone size: .
J gene: TRBJ2-5
CDR3 DNA: TGTGCCAGCAGCGTAGCGAGTAGCGGGAGGACAGAGACCCAGTACTTC
CDR3 protein: CASSVASSGRTETQYF

V gene: TRBV7-9
D gene: TRBD1
CDR3 length: 17
clone size: .
J gene: TRBJ1-2
CDR3 DNA: TGTGCCAGCAGTTCCGACCACGGGACAGAAATTAACTATGGCTACACCTTC
CDR3 protein: CASSSDHGTEINYGYTF

V gene: TRBV28
D gene: .
CDR3 length: 14
clone size: .
J gene: TRBJ2-7
CDR3 DNA: TGTGCCAGCAGGGGCGGCGAACCCACCTACGAGCAGTACTTC
CDR3 protein: CASRGGEPTYEQYF

V gene: TRBV6-5
D gene: TRBD1
CDR3 length: 15
clone size: once
J gene: TRBJ2-3
CDR3 DNA: TGTGCCAGCAGCTCGACAGGGGTACGCACAGATACGCAGTATTTT
CDR3 protein: CASSSTGVRTDTQYF

V gene: TRBV10-2
D gene: TRBD2
CDR3 length: 17
clone size: .
J gene: TRBJ2-1
CDR3 DNA: TGCGCCAGCAAGGCAGATGTAGCGGGTCCCCCGGAGGGTGAGCAGTTCTTC
CDR3 protein: CASKADVAGPPEGEQFF

V gene: TRBV5-1
D gene: .
CDR3 length: 14
clone size: once
J gene: TRBJ2-1
CDR3 DNA: TGCGCCAGCAGCTTACAGGGTGAGGACAATGAGCAGTTCTTC
CDR3 protein: CASSLQGEDNEQFF

V gene: TRBV6-5
D gene: .
CDR3 length: 15
clone size: .
J gene: TRBJ2-1
CDR3 DNA: TGTGCCAGCAGCCCACAGCCGGCAGTCTACAATGAGCAGTTCTTC
CDR3 protein: CASSPQPAVYNEQFF

V gene: TRBV2
D gene: TRBD2
CDR3 length: 13
clone size: .
J gene: TRBJ2-7
CDR3 DNA: TGTGCCAGCAGGGCGGGACTAGCGGCTGAGCAGTACTTC
CDR3 protein: CASRAGLAAEQYF

V gene: TRBV7-3
D gene: TRBD2
CDR3 length: 14
clone size: .
J gene: TRBJ2-7
CDR3 DNA: TGTGCCAGCAGCTTAACAGCGGGAGCTCGGGAGCAGTACTTC
CDR3 protein: CASSLTAGAREQYF

V gene: TRBV2
D gene: .
CDR3 length: 13
clone size: .
J gene: TRBJ2-3
CDR3 DNA: TGTGCCAGCAGTGGTCAAAGCACAGATACGCAGTATTTT
CDR3 protein: CASSGQSTDTQYF

V gene: TRBV28
D gene: .
CDR3 length: 17
clone size: .
J gene: TRBJ2-6
CDR3 DNA: TGTGCCAGCAGTTCAGGACAGACGATCTTTGGGGCCAACGTCCTGACTTTC
CDR3 protein: CASSSGQTIFGANVLTF

V gene: TRBV6-1
D gene: .
CDR3 length: 13
clone size: .
J gene: TRBJ1-1
CDR3 DNA: TGTGCCAGCAGTGAAGTCGTGAACACTGAAGCTTTCTTT
CDR3 protein: CASSEVVNTEAFF